The rows below give T cell receptor beta chains drawn from one sample of a study of T cells in Graves' hyperthyroidism and ophthalmopathy. TCRdb passed the multiplex PCR reads through MiXCR, listing each CDR3 protein once. The data contain around 250,000 distinct CDR3 sequences, 16% of them singletons. Sequencing was carried out using blood. Every receptor here comes from a woman aged 18-29 years with Graves' ophthalmopathy. CDR3s include the opening cysteine and the closing phenylalanine or tryptophan. The D gene is left open where the match is weak. Clone size is shown for a subset of rows, as once, few, many or a class of expanded clone.

TRBJ2-1 TRBV12-3/TRBV12-4 TRBD2 many 16 TGTGCCAGCAGACCCATGCTAGCGGGAGATTACAATGAGCAGTTCTTC CASRPMLAGDYNEQFF
TRBJ2-7 TRBV20-1 - many 12 TGCAGTGCTCCAGGGAACACCTACGAGCAGTACTTC CSAPGNTYEQYF
TRBJ2-5 TRBV11-2 TRBD2 many 17 TGTGCCAGCAGCTTAGAGGTGGGGACTAGCGGGTCGAAGACCCAGTACTTC CASSLEVGTSGSKTQYF
TRBJ2-5 TRBV18 - - 14 TGTGCCAGCTCTCAAGGGCGGGTACAAGAGACCCAGTACTTC CASSQGRVQETQYF
TRBJ1-1 TRBV19 - few 14 TGTGCCAGTAGTTCCGGGATCAGGAACACTGAAGCTTTCTTT CASSSGIRNTEAFF
TRBJ2-7 TRBV20-1 TRBD1 - 14 TGCAGTGCCCCCCGGGACAGGGGGCGCTACGAGCAGTACTTC CSAPRDRGRYEQYF
TRBJ2-3 TRBV2 TRBD1 - 15 TGTGCCAGCAAAAGGGACAGGGGCACCACAGATACGCAGTATTTT CASKRDRGTTDTQYF
TRBJ2-3 TRBV7-9 - many 13 TGTGCCAGCAGGGGACTCCAGGGAGATACGCAGTATTTT CASRGLQGDTQYF
TRBJ2-1 TRBV10-1 TRBD2 many 16 TGCGCCAGCAGCCGGGAGCCTAGCGGGATCGGAAATGAGCAGTTCTTC CASSREPSGIGNEQFF
TRBJ1-2 TRBV19 - - 15 TGTGCCAGTAGTACAACAGGTGACAGCAACTATGGCTACACCTTC CASSTTGDSNYGYTF
TRBJ1-1 TRBV19 TRBD1 many 14 TGCGCCAGCAGCTTGGGACAGGGAGGCACTGAAGCTTTCTTT CASSLGQGGTEAFF
TRBJ2-7 TRBV19 TRBD1 few 15 TGTGCCAGTAGTATGGGGACAGGGGGTCTCAACGAGCAGTACTTC CASSMGTGGLNEQYF
TRBJ2-1 TRBV5-1 TRBD2 many 14 TGCGCCAGCAGCTGGACTAGCGACTACAATGAGCAGTTCTTC CASSWTSDYNEQFF
TRBJ2-3 TRBV12-5 TRBD2 many 15 TGTGCTAGTGGTTCGACTAGCGGGGGAACAGATACGCAGTATTTT CASGSTSGGTDTQYF
TRBJ1-1 TRBV5-8 - many 14 TGTGCCAGCAGCTCCTGGAAAGCGAACACTGAAGCTTTCTTT CASSSWKANTEAFF
TRBJ1-2 TRBV3-1 TRBD1 many 19 TGTGCCAGCAGCCGTTACCAAACAGGGGGCTCTGGAGCTAACTATGGCTACACCTTC CASSRYQTGGSGANYGYTF
TRBJ1-2 TRBV4-1 - many 19 TGCGCCAGCAGCCAAGATACCTCACTTGGGGGGGTAGTAAACTATGGCTACACCTTC CASSQDTSLGGVVNYGYTF
TRBJ2-2 TRBV28 - many 16 TGTGCCAGCACCGCTGCAGGCGACTCGAACACCGGGGAGCTGTTTTTT CASTAAGDSNTGELFF
TRBJ2-1 TRBV29-1 - many 14 TGCAGCGTTGAAGGGCTCCGTGACCGCGATGAGCAGTTCTTC CSVEGLRDRDEQFF
TRBJ2-5 TRBV11-2 TRBD2 many 15 TGTGCCAGCAGCCCGATAGCGGGAGGCGGGGAGACCCAGTACTTC CASSPIAGGGETQYF
TRBJ2-3 TRBV4-2 TRBD2 many 17 TGTGCCAGCAGCCCACGACTAGCGGGGGTCCTGGCAGATACGCAGTATTTT CASSPRLAGVLADTQYF
TRBJ2-1 TRBV20-1 TRBD2 many 15 TGCAGTGCTAGTGTTCCGGGAGGGCCCAGGAATGAGCAGTTCTTC CSASVPGGPRNEQFF
TRBJ1-2 TRBV7-3 - many 13 TGTGCCAGGGGTAACTTACAGGGCGGCGGCTACACCTTC CARGNLQGGGYTF
TRBJ2-3 TRBV7-2 - many 15 TGTGCCAGCAGCTTAAGTGGGACGGCGGCAGATACGCAGTATTTT CASSLSGTAADTQYF
TRBJ1-2 TRBV6-1 TRBD1 many 12 TGTGCCAGCAGCACGACAGGGACCGGCTACACCTTC CASSTTGTGYTF
TRBJ2-1 TRBV5-1 - many 11 TGCGCCAGCAGCTTATTCGGTGAGCAGTTCTTC CASSLFGEQFF
TRBJ2-7 TRBV28 TRBD1 many 14 TGTGCCAGCACCCGGACAGGGTCCTGGCGGGAGCAGTACTTC CASTRTGSWREQYF
TRBJ2-7 TRBV6-5 - many 13 TGTGCCAGCAGTTACGACGGCACCTACGAGCAGTACTTC CASSYDGTYEQYF
TRBJ2-1 TRBV9 TRBD1 few 15 TGTGCCAGCAGCGTAGCTACGACAGGGGATGATGAGCAGTTCTTC CASSVATTGDDEQFF
TRBJ2-1 TRBV5-1 - many 15 TGCGCCAGCAGCTCAGATAACCCGAACTCGGGAAAGCAGTTCTTC CASSSDNPNSGKQFF
TRBJ2-7 TRBV27 TRBD1 many 15 TGTGCCAGCAGACGACGGACAGGGGAAACCTACGAGCAGTACTTC CASRRRTGETYEQYF
TRBJ2-7 TRBV28 TRBD2 - 19 TGTGCCAGCAACCCAACGGTGAGGACTAGCGGGAGGGCCCTCAACGAGCAGTACTTC CASNPTVRTSGRALNEQYF
TRBJ1-5 TRBV15 - many 16 TGTGCCACCAGCAGGATGTTCAGGACCGCCAATCAGCCCCAGCATTTT CATSRMFRTANQPQHF
TRBJ2-7 TRBV7-9 - - 16 TGTGCCAGCAGCAAAAAGTCGGGCCGGGGGAACTACGAGCAGTACTTC CASSKKSGRGNYEQYF
TRBJ2-7 TRBV10-3 TRBD1 many 14 TGTGCCATCAGCCGACGGGACAGCTCCTACGAGCAGTACTTC CAISRRDSSYEQYF
TRBJ1-2 TRBV6-1 - many 14 TGTGCCAGCAGCGGAGACAGCCCTTACTATGGCTACACCTTC CASSGDSPYYGYTF
TRBJ2-1 TRBV28 - many 11 TGTGCCATCCGCGGCCGCAATGAGCAGTTCTTC CAIRGRNEQFF
TRBJ1-5 TRBV12-3/TRBV12-4 - many 15 TGTGCCAGCAGCCAACAGGGTACTGGCAATCAGCCCCAGCATTTT CASSQQGTGNQPQHF
TRBJ2-7 TRBV2 TRBD1 many 15 TGTGCCAGCAGTGAAGCGAGGGGACAGGGGGTCGAGCAGTACTTC CASSEARGQGVEQYF
TRBJ2-7 TRBV9 - many 14 TGTGCCAGCAGCCCCTTTGATGTCGCCTACGAGCAGTACTTC CASSPFDVAYEQYF